This is a list of T cell receptor beta chains from one sample in a study of T cell responses to AZD1222 COVID-19 vaccine. Here immunoSEQ multiplex PCR was the method, and the copy in TCRdb shows in-frame clones only, minus some. Among 120,000 to 150,000 clones listed, around 83% were seen once. This sample comprised peripheral blood, obtained 28 days after the second AZD1222 dose. The receptors stem from an adult who received the AZD1222 COVID-19 vaccine. Both conserved end residues are trimmed from each CDR3. The order of the fields is J gene, V gene, CDR3 protein.

TRBJ2-7	TRBV6-6	ASSWSSATSSYEQY
TRBJ1-4	TRBV9	ASSVAPATNEKLF
TRBJ1-2	TRBV3-1/TRBV3-2	ASSQETGGGYT
TRBJ1-2	TRBV6-5	ASSYIGGISNYGYT
TRBJ2-1	TRBV6-4	ASSEIHRWENNEQF
TRBJ2-4	TRBV18	ASSPQGAQNIQY
TRBJ2-1	TRBV5-4	ASTSGGASSYNEQF
TRBJ2-5	TRBV7-6	ASSAGTGRAETQY
TRBJ1-1	TRBV6-5	ASSFRGYEAF
TRBJ2-6	TRBV2	ASRTWDSGANVLT
TRBJ2-5	TRBV7-9	ASSPRWDVRQETQY
TRBJ2-4	TRBV12-3/TRBV12-4	ASSLAKNIQY
TRBJ2-1	TRBV6-5	ASAHERRHNEQF
TRBJ2-7	TRBV7-6	ASSPNLGGYEQY
TRBJ2-6	TRBV6-2/TRBV6-3	ASSYHSGANVLT
TRBJ2-3	TRBV3-1/TRBV3-2	ASSQTTDTQY
TRBJ1-6	TRBV9	ASGDGSSYNSPLH
TRBJ2-1	TRBV5-6	ASNPSGQGSNEQF
TRBJ1-1	TRBV4-1	ASSPRLNTEAF
TRBJ1-4	TRBV13	ASSEGQGGRGNEKLF
TRBJ1-2	TRBV4-1	ASSQAPGVTYGYT
TRBJ2-1	TRBV24-1	ATSDSGSDRGSYNEQF
TRBJ2-2	TRBV6-5	ASREDRWRGELF
TRBJ1-6	TRBV30	AWSTGGLDNSPLH
TRBJ2-5	TRBV7-2	ASSPSSAETQY
TRBJ1-5	TRBV7-9	ASSSAMGGNQPQH
TRBJ1-2	TRBV28	ASKSGTGMIDGYT
TRBJ2-7	TRBV6-5	ASREGQGSYEQY
TRBJ1-2	TRBV6-5	ASSGMKSGYT
TRBJ2-7	TRBV7-2	ASSPHPTGSYEQY
TRBJ2-1	TRBV19	ASSTQGTSPYNEQF
TRBJ1-1	TRBV28	ASSLYVAGGDLFTEAF
TRBJ1-6	TRBV10-3	AISEGGPSSYNSPLH
TRBJ1-1	TRBV24-1	ATSNRGGTEAF
TRBJ1-2	TRBV14	ASSQVVPDRGFSGYT
TRBJ1-5	TRBV24-1	ATPGQGRFYDQPQH